This TCR beta chain emerged from a study of vaccination and CD4 T cells after COVID-19. Cultured CD4+ T cell DNA underwent sequencing with the Oncomine TCR Beta short-read assay. Genomic DNA from cultured CD4+ T cells was extracted. TCRdb independently ran MiXCR on the PCR reads; one entry per CDR3 protein. The sample includes over 10,000 distinct CDR3 sequences, roughly 66% seen only once; the top ten take about 13%. This clonotype has more than one count but fewer than ten. Its antigen is unknown. Treatment specified: roughly 11-day PBMC culture with coronavirus spike peptide pools or control peptides (ViraFEST assay). This CDR3 is 13 amino acids long. Germline V gene sequence: CDR1 DFQATT, CDR2 SNEGSKA (reference sequence). The V gene lost 5 bases and the J gene lost 6 bases, with 15 bases spanning the gap.

The sample was CD4+ T cells from blood, cultured in vitro. The receptor's source is a human donor who had recovered from COVID-19. The rearrangement uses TRBV20-1 and TRBJ2-3, with D possibly being TRBD1 or TRBD2 (5 bases each). CDR3 amino acids: CSAQETGRDTQYF. In DNA form, the CDR3 reads TGCAGTGCTCAGGAAACGGGGCGGGATACGCAGTATTTT.